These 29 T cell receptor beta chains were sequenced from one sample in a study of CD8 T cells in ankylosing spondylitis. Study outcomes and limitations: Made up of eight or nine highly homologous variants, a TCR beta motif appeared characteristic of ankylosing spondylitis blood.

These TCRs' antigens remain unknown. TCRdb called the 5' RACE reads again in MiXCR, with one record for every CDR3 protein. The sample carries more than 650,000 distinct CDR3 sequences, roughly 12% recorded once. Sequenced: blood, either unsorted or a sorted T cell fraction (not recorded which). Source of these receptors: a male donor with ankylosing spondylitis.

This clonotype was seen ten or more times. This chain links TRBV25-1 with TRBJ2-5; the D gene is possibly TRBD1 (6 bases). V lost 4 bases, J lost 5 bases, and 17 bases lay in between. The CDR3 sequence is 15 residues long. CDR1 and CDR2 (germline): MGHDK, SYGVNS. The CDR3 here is CASSGGHLPRETQYF. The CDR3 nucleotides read TGTGCCAGCAGTGGGGGACATTTACCTAGGGAGACCCAGTACTTC. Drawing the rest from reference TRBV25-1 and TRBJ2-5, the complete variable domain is EADIYQTPRYLVIGTGKKITLECSQTMGHDKMYWYQQDPGMELHLIHYSYGVNSTEKGDLSSESTVSRIRTEHFPLTLESARPSHTSQYLCASSGGHLPRETQYFGPGTRLLVL.

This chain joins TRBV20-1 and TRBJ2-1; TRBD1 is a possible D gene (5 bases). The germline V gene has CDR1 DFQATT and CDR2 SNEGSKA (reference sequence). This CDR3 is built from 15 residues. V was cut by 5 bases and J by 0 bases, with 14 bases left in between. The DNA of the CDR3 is TGCAGTGCTCGTCCCCTGGGGCGCTCCTACAATGAGCAGTTCTTC. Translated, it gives CSARPLGRSYNEQFF.

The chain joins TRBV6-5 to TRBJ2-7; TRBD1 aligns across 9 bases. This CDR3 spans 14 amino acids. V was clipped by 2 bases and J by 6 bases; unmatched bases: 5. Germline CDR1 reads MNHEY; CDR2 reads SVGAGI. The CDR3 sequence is CASSYTYRGREQYF. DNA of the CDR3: TGTGCCAGCAGTTACACATACAGGGGGCGCGAGCAGTACTTC.

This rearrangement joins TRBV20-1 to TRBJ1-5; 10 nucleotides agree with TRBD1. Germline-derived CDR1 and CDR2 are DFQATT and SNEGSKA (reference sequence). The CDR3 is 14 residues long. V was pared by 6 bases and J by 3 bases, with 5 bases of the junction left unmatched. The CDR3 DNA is TGCAGTGCCAAAGGACAGGGGGTCAATCAGCCCCAGCATTTT. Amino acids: CSAKGQGVNQPQHF.

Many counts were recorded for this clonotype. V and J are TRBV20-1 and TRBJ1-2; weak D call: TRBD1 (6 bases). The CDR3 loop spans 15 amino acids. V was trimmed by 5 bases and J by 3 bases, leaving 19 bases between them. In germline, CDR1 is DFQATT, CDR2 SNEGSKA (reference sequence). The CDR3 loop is CSAEQNRENDYGYTF. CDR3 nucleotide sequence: TGCAGTGCTGAACAAAACAGGGAAAATGACTATGGCTACACCTTC.

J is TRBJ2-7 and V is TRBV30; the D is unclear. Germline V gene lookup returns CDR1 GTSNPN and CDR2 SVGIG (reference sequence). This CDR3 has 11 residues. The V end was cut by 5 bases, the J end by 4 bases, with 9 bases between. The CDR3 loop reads CAWSDRYEQYF. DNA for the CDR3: TGTGCCTGGTCGGACCGATACGAGCAGTACTTC.

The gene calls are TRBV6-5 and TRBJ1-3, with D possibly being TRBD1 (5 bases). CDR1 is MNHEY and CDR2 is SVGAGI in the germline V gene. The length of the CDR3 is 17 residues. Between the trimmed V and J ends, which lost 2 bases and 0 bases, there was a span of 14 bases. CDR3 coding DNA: TGTGCCAGCAGTTACGGGGGACTCCTCGGCTCTGGAAACACCATATATTTT. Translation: CASSYGGLLGSGNTIYF.

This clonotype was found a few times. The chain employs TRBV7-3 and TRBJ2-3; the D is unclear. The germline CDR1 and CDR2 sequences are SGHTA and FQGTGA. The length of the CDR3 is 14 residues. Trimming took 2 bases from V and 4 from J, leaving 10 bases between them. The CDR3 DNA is TGTGCCAGCAGCTTAGGATGGGCCTCAGATACGCAGTATTTT. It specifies CASSLGWASDTQYF. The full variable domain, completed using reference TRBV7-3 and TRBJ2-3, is GAGVSQTPSNKVTEKGKYVELRCDPISGHTALYWYRQSLGQGPEFLIYFQGTGAADDSGLPNDRFFAVRPEGSVSTLKIQRTERGDSAVYLCASSLGWASDTQYFGPGTRLTVL.

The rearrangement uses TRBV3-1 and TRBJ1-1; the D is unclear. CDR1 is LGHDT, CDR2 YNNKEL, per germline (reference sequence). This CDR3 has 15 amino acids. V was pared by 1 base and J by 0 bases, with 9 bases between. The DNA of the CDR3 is TGTGCCAGCAGCCAAGCCGACCTGATGAACACTGAAGCTTTCTTT. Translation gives CASSQADLMNTEAFF. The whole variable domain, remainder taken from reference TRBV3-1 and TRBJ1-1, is DTAVSQTPKYLVTQMGNDKSIKCEQNLGHDTMYWYKQDSKKFLKIMFSYNNKELIINETVPNRFSPKSPDKAHLNLHINSLELGDSAVYFCASSQADLMNTEAFFGQGTRLTVV.

The CDR3 nucleotides read TGCAGTGCTACGAAGAATAACTATGGCTACACCTTC. As protein: CSATKNNYGYTF. V gene TRBV20-1 combines with J gene TRBJ1-2; D unresolved. V was cut by 4 bases and J by 1 base, with 7 bases left in between. The CDR3 is 12 amino acids. Germline loops: CDR1 DFQATT, CDR2 SNEGSKA (reference sequence).

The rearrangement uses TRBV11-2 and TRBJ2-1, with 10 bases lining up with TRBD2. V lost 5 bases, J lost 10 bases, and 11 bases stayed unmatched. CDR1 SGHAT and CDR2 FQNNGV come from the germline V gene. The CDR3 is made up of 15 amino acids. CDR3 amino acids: CASSPDGTSEREQFF. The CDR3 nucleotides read TGTGCCAGCAGCCCAGATGGGACTAGCGAAAGGGAGCAGTTCTTC.

The CDR3, as DNA: TGCGCCAGCAGCCAAGAAGTGGGTATCGGGAATTCACCCCTCCACTTT. The encoded protein is CASSQEVGIGNSPLHF. The rearrangement joins TRBV4-3 to TRBJ1-6; D gene ambiguous. This CDR3 is 16 amino acids long. The ends were cut back, 0 bases at V and 7 bases at J, with 13 bases in the middle. Germline CDR1 LGHNA, CDR2 YSLEER.

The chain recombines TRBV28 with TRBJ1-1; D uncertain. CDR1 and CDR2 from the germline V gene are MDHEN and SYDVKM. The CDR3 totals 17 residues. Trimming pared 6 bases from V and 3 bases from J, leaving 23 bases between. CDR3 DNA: TGTGCCAGCAGCCTATTCCCCCGACGGCTCACCCACACTGAAGCTTTCTTT. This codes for CASSLFPRRLTHTEAFF.

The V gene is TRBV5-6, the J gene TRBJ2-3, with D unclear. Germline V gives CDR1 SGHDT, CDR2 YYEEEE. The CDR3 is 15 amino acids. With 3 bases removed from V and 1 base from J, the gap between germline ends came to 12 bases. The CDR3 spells CASSWDWKGTDTQYF. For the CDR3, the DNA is TGTGCCAGCAGCTGGGATTGGAAGGGCACAGATACGCAGTATTTT.

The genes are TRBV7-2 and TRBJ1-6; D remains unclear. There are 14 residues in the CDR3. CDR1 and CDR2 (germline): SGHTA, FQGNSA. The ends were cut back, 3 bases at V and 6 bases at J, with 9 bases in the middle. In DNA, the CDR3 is TGTGCCAGCAGCTTCCTATCGGCTAATTCACCCCTCCACTTT. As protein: CASSFLSANSPLHF.

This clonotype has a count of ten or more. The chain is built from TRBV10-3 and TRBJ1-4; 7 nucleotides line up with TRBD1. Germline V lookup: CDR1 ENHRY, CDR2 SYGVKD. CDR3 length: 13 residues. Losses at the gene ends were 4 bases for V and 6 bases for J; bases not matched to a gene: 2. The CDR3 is CAISAGGHEKLFF. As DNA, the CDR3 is TGTGCCATCAGTGCAGGGGGTCATGAAAAACTGTTTTTT.

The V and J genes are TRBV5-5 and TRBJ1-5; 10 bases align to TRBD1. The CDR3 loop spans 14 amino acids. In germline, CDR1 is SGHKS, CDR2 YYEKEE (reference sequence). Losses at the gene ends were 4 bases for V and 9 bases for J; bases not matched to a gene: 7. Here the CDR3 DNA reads TGTGCCAGCAGCACGGGACAGGGGATTCCGCCCCAGCATTTT. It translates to CASSTGQGIPPQHF.

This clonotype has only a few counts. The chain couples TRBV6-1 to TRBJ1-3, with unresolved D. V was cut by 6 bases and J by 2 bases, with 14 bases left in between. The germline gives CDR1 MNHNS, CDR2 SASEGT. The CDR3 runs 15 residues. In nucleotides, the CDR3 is TGTGCCAGCAGCCGCACCGGAGGCGCTGGAAACACCATATATTTT. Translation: CASSRTGGAGNTIYF.

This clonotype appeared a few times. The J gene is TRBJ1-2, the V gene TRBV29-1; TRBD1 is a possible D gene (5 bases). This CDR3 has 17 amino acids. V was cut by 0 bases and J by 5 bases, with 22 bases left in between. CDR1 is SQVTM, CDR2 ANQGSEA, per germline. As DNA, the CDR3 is TGCAGCGTTGAAGAACCTCCGGTTCGGCGGGGCCATTATGGCTACACCTTC. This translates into CSVEEPPVRRGHYGYTF.

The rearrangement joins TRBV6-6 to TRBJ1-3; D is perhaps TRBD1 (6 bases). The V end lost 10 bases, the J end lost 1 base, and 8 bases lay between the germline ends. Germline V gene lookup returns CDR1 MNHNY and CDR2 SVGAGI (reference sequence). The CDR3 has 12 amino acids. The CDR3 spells CATQGSGNTIYF. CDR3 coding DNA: TGTGCCACACAGGGATCTGGAAACACCATATATTTT.

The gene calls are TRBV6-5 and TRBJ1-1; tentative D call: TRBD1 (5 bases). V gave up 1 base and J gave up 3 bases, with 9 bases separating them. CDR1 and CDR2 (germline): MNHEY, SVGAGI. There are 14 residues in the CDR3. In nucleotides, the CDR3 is TGTGCCAGCAGTTACTGGGGCGGGTACACTGAAGCTTTCTTT. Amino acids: CASSYWGGYTEAFF.

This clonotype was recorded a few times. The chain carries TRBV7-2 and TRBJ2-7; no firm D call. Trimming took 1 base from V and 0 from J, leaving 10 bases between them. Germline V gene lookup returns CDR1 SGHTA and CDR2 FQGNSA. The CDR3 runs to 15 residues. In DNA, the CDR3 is TGTGCCAGCAGCTTAGGAGTTAAGGGCTCCTACGAGCAGTACTTC. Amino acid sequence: CASSLGVKGSYEQYF.

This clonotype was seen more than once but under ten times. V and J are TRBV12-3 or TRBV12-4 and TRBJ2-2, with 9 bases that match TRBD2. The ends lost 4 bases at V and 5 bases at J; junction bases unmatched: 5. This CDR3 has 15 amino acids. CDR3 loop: CASSSIAGVTGELFF. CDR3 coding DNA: TGTGCCAGCAGTTCGATAGCGGGAGTAACCGGGGAGCTGTTTTTT.

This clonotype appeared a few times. CDR3 DNA sequence: TGTGCCAGCAGCTTGGTCGCGGCAGCTGATAGCTCCTACAATGAGCAGTTCTTC. Its protein is CASSLVAAADSSYNEQFF. This rearrangement joins TRBV5-6 to TRBJ2-1, with no clear D. There are 18 residues in the CDR3. Between the trimmed V and J ends, which lost 0 bases and 0 bases, there was a span of 16 bases. Germline V CDR1 and CDR2: SGHDT, YYEEEE.

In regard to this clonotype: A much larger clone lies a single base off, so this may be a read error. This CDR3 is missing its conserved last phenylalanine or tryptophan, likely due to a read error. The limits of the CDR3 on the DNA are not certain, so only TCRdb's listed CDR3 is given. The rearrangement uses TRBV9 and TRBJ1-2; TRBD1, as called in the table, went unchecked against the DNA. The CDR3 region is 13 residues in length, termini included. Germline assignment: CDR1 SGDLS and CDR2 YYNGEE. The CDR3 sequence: CASRVTGTFTLLI.

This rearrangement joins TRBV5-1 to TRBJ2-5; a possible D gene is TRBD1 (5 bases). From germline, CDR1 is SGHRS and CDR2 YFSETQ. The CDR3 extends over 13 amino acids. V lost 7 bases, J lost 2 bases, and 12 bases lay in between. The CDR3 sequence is CASGAAPQETQYF. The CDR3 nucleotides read TGCGCCAGCGGGGCAGCGCCTCAAGAGACCCAGTACTTC.

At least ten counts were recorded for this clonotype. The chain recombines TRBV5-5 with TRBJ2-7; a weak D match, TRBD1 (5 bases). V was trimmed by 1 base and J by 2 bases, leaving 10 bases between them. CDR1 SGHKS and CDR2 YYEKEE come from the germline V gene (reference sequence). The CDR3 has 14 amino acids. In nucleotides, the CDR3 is TGTGCCAGCAGCTTGTTGAGACAGCCCTACGAGCAGTACTTC. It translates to CASSLLRQPYEQYF.

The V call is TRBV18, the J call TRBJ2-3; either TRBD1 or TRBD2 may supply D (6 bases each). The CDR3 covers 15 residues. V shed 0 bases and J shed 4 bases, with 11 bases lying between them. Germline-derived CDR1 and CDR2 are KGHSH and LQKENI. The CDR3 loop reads CASSPPPGEADTQYF. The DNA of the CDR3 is TGTGCCAGCTCACCACCACCAGGGGAGGCAGATACGCAGTATTTT.

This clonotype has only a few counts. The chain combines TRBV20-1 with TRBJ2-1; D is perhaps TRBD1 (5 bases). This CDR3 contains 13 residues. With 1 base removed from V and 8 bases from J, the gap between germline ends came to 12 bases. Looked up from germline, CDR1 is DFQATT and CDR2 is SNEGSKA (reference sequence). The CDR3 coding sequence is TGCAGTGCTAGAGTCGCAGGGTGGGATGAGCAGTTCTTC. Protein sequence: CSARVAGWDEQFF.